The clone carrying this T cell receptor (beta chain) is categorized as medium-sized (0.01 to 0.1%). What it binds is not known. This sample was taken from a study of vaccination and CD4 T cells after COVID-19. Germline V gives CDR1 LNHNV, CDR2 YYDKDF (reference sequence). The V gene lost 0 bases and the J gene lost 2 bases, with 14 bases spanning the gap. This CDR3 has 16 residues. Treatment: approximately nine-day PBMC culture with coronavirus spike peptide pools or control peptides (ViraFEST assay). Cultured CD4+ T-cell DNA underwent Oncomine TCR Beta short-read sequencing. TCRdb used MiXCR to reprocess the PCR reads, holding one entry per CDR3 protein. This sample yields thousands of distinct CDR3 sequences, of which roughly 19% are seen a single time; 21% belongs to the top ten.

The sequences come from CD4+ T cells from blood, cultured in vitro, collected after SARS-CoV-2 vaccination. The source is a human donor who had recovered from COVID-19. The J gene is TRBJ2-7, the V gene TRBV15, with D maybe TRBD1 (6 bases). CDR3 nucleotide sequence: TGTGCCACCAGCAGAGAGACTCAGGGGTCTCCCTACGAGCAGTACTTC. Protein product: CATSRETQGSPYEQYF.